The clone carrying this TCR beta chain appeared once. The target antigen is unknown. The data are from a study of T cell responses to AZD1222 COVID-19 vaccine. Study-wide findings and caveats: Repertoires were obtained only post-peak T cell response.

TCRdb's table, derived via immunoSEQ multiplex PCR, lists solely in-frame clones and lacks some. This sample has about 150,000 clones, with around nine tenths found just once. CDR3 length: 12 amino acids. Trimming removed 5 bases at V and 7 bases at J, with 11 bases between. The germline V gene encodes CDR1 SGHTA and CDR2 FQGNSA. The sequencing used peripheral blood, collected on day 0 of AZD1222 vaccination. The clonotype comes from an adult in good health. V gene TRBV7-2 combines with J gene TRBJ1-2; D is unclear. The CDR3, as DNA: TGTGCCAGCAGCCCCCCCCCTGGTGGCTACACCTTC. Amino acid sequence: CASSPPPGGYTF.